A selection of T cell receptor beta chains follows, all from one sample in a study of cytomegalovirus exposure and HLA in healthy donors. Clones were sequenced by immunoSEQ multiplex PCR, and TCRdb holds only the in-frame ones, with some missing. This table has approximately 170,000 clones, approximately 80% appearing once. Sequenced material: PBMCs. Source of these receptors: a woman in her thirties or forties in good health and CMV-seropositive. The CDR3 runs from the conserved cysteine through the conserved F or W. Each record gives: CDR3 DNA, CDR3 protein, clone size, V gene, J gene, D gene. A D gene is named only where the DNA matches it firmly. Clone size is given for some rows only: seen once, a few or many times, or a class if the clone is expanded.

cdr3_nt: TGTGCCAGCAGTGGGGGCCAAGGACAGGGAGGGGACTATGGCTACACCTTC; cdr3_aa: CASSGGQGQGGDYGYTF; clone_size: once; v_call: TRBV13; j_call: TRBJ1-2; d_call: TRBD1
cdr3_nt: TGTGCCAGCAGCTGGACAGGGGCTTCCGATGAGCAGTTCTTC; cdr3_aa: CASSWTGASDEQFF; clone_size: -; v_call: TRBV5-4; j_call: TRBJ2-1; d_call: TRBD1
cdr3_nt: TGTGCCAGCCGGGACAGAGCTAACTATGGCTACACCTTC; cdr3_aa: CASRDRANYGYTF; clone_size: -; v_call: TRBV6-1; j_call: TRBJ1-2; d_call: TRBD1
cdr3_nt: TGTGCCAGCAGTGACTGGACAGGTCCCAACTATGGCTACACCTTC; cdr3_aa: CASSDWTGPNYGYTF; clone_size: few; v_call: TRBV6-5; j_call: TRBJ1-2; d_call: TRBD1
cdr3_nt: TGTGCCTGGTATAGCTCCCGCGGCGCTGAAGCTTTCTTT; cdr3_aa: CAWYSSRGAEAFF; clone_size: -; v_call: TRBV30; j_call: TRBJ1-1; d_call: -
cdr3_nt: TGTGCCATCAGTGAGTCCGGTGAGGGCGGTAGCTCCTACGAGCAGTACTTC; cdr3_aa: CAISESGEGGSSYEQYF; clone_size: -; v_call: TRBV10-3; j_call: TRBJ2-7; d_call: -
cdr3_nt: TGTGCCAGCGCGGCAAAGTGGAACTATGGCTACACCTTC; cdr3_aa: CASAAKWNYGYTF; clone_size: -; v_call: TRBV27; j_call: TRBJ1-2; d_call: -
cdr3_nt: TGCAGCGTTGAAGTCAGGGCGAACACTGAAGCTTTCTTT; cdr3_aa: CSVEVRANTEAFF; clone_size: -; v_call: TRBV29-1; j_call: TRBJ1-1; d_call: -
cdr3_nt: TGTGCCAGCAGTTCGTCAACAGGGGGAAGCTATGGCTACACCTTC; cdr3_aa: CASSSSTGGSYGYTF; clone_size: -; v_call: TRBV7-9; j_call: TRBJ1-2; d_call: TRBD1
cdr3_nt: TGTGCCAGCAGTGGGACAGGGGATAGACAGCCCCAGCATTTT; cdr3_aa: CASSGTGDRQPQHF; clone_size: -; v_call: TRBV6-1; j_call: TRBJ1-5; d_call: TRBD1
cdr3_nt: TGTGCCAGCACCCAGGGGGCGCGTGGAAACACCATATATTTT; cdr3_aa: CASTQGARGNTIYF; clone_size: -; v_call: TRBV7-8; j_call: TRBJ1-3; d_call: TRBD1
cdr3_nt: TGTGCCAGCAGGAACAGGGTCGTGGACACTGAAGCTTTCTTT; cdr3_aa: CASRNRVVDTEAFF; clone_size: -; v_call: TRBV6-5; j_call: TRBJ1-1; d_call: -
cdr3_nt: TGCGCCAGCAGCTTGGAGGGGACAGGGTCTGGCTACACCTTC; cdr3_aa: CASSLEGTGSGYTF; clone_size: -; v_call: TRBV5-1; j_call: TRBJ1-2; d_call: TRBD1
cdr3_nt: TGTGCCAGCAGCCTAGGACTAGCTGAAGAGACCCAGTACTTC; cdr3_aa: CASSLGLAEETQYF; clone_size: -; v_call: TRBV9; j_call: TRBJ2-5; d_call: TRBD2
cdr3_nt: TGTGCCAGCAGCTTAGCCTACACCGGGGAGCTGTTTTTT; cdr3_aa: CASSLAYTGELFF; clone_size: once; v_call: TRBV11-2; j_call: TRBJ2-2; d_call: -
cdr3_nt: TGTGCCAGCAGTGAACAGGCAACCTATGGCTACACCTTC; cdr3_aa: CASSEQATYGYTF; clone_size: -; v_call: TRBV2; j_call: TRBJ1-2; d_call: -
cdr3_nt: TGTGCCAGCAGTGACCGACAGGGCCTAGCCAAAAACAGTCAGTACTTC; cdr3_aa: CASSDRQGLAKNSQYF; clone_size: -; v_call: TRBV25-1; j_call: TRBJ2-4; d_call: TRBD1
cdr3_nt: TGTGCCAGCAGTACAGGGTCTATCTATGGCTACACCTTC; cdr3_aa: CASSTGSIYGYTF; clone_size: -; v_call: TRBV6-5; j_call: TRBJ1-2; d_call: -
cdr3_nt: TGTGCCAGCAGTTTATCGATAGGCGGGGGAAGGCTCGAGCAGTACTTC; cdr3_aa: CASSLSIGGGRLEQYF; clone_size: once; v_call: TRBV27; j_call: TRBJ2-7; d_call: TRBD2
cdr3_nt: TGTGCCATCAGTCAGGACAGAAACTATGGCTACACCTTC; cdr3_aa: CAISQDRNYGYTF; clone_size: -; v_call: TRBV10-3; j_call: TRBJ1-2; d_call: -
cdr3_nt: TGTGCCAGTAGTGCCGACAGGGGGACAGAGACCCAGTACTTC; cdr3_aa: CASSADRGTETQYF; clone_size: -; v_call: TRBV19; j_call: TRBJ2-5; d_call: TRBD1
cdr3_nt: TGTGCCAGCAGCCAATTGCGCCGCTCTGGAAACACCATATATTTT; cdr3_aa: CASSQLRRSGNTIYF; clone_size: few; v_call: TRBV4-2; j_call: TRBJ1-3; d_call: -
cdr3_nt: TGCGCCAGCAGCCGACTAGCGGGGGAATACAATGAGCAGTTCTTC; cdr3_aa: CASSRLAGEYNEQFF; clone_size: -; v_call: TRBV5-1; j_call: TRBJ2-1; d_call: TRBD2
cdr3_nt: TGTGCCACCAGCAAGGACAGGGGTGTTTCTGGCTACACCTTC; cdr3_aa: CATSKDRGVSGYTF; clone_size: -; v_call: TRBV15; j_call: TRBJ1-2; d_call: TRBD1
cdr3_nt: TGTGCCACCAGCAGAGATCAGGGGTTCGAGCAGTACTTC; cdr3_aa: CATSRDQGFEQYF; clone_size: -; v_call: TRBV15; j_call: TRBJ2-7; d_call: -
cdr3_nt: TGTGCCAGCAGCGTAGGCGCAAACCCCTACGAGCAGTACTTC; cdr3_aa: CASSVGANPYEQYF; clone_size: -; v_call: TRBV9; j_call: TRBJ2-7; d_call: -